This T cell receptor (beta chain) was sequenced in a study of T cells in Graves' hyperthyroidism and ophthalmopathy. The V and J ends lost 4 bases and 5 bases respectively, with 15 bases between them. The germline CDR1 and CDR2 sequences are SQVTM and ANQGSEA. The CDR3 runs 13 residues. This clonotype was found many times. It was RNA transcripts that yielded the amplified TCR beta CDR3 regions. Using the HTBI primer set, a first-round RT-PCR was run on the TCR CDR3. Each CDR3 protein is one row after TCRdb ran MiXCR on the multiplex PCR reads. This sample carries hundreds of thousands of distinct CDR3 sequences, 45% of them seen once, and the ten largest clones take about 7.2%.

Sequences were obtained from peripheral blood or thyroid tissue (not recorded which). This clonotype was sampled from an adult man with Graves' disease, either hyperthyroidism or ophthalmopathy (not recorded which). This chain links TRBV29-1 with TRBJ2-7; a possible D gene is TRBD1 (6 bases). CDR3 coding DNA: TGCAGCGTTGCCCTCAGACAGGTTGACGAGCAGTACTTC. Translating gives CSVALRQVDEQYF.